These 8 T cell receptor beta chains share one sample of origin, sequenced in a study of shared T cell receptors in the human thymus. Some clones are missing from TCRdb's copy, which holds only in-frame ones; the method was immunoSEQ multiplex PCR. The table shows about 660,000 clones, with around 87% occurring only once. This same sample was also taken into another study, of human thymus T cells.

Input material: thymocytes. The receptors come from a boy less than two years old with a congenital heart defect.

The chain links TRBV5-1 to TRBJ2-3, with 9 bases fitting TRBD2. Germline V gene lookup returns CDR1 SGHRS and CDR2 YFSETQ. J gave up 8 bases and V 4 bases, and 8 bases lay outside the gene matches. The CDR3 is 14 amino acids. The CDR3 spells CASSRGGAGGTQYF. The CDR3 region has the DNA TGCGCCAGCAGCCGCGGGGGAGCGGGAGGTACGCAGTATTTT. The entire variable domain, with the rest obtained from reference TRBV5-1 and TRBJ2-3, is as follows: KAGVTQTPRYLIKTRGQQVTLSCSPISGHRSVSWYQQTPGQGLQFLFEYFSETQRNKGNFPGRFSGRQFSNSRSEMNVSTLELGDSALYLCASSRGGAGGTQYFGPGTRLTVL.

The chain links TRBV6-1 to TRBJ2-7, with D maybe TRBD2 (5 bases). Germline CDR1 is MNHNS and CDR2 is SASEGT. This CDR3 is built from 17 residues. V lost 0 bases to trimming and J lost 0 bases, with 15 bases between them. DNA for the CDR3: TGTGCCAGCAGTGAAGCGCTTGATAGCGTAAGCTCCTACGAGCAGTACTTC. Protein product: CASSEALDSVSSYEQYF.

This chain joins TRBV10-3 and TRBJ1-2; 9 bases agree with TRBD1. The CDR3 is 13 amino acids. The germline gives CDR1 ENHRY, CDR2 SYGVKD. J lost 5 bases, V lost 8 bases, and 6 bases had no gene match. This CDR3 is CAIHRTGEYGYTF. CDR3 coding DNA: TGTGCCATCCACAGGACAGGGGAGTATGGCTACACCTTC.

The V and J genes are TRBV6-6 and TRBJ2-7; maybe TRBD1 (5 bases). The CDR3 spans 15 residues. Germline CDR1 is MNHNY and CDR2 is SVGAGI (reference sequence). Trimming took 2 bases from V and 5 from J, leaving 16 bases between them. CDR3 sequence reads: CASSYKDAGLDEQYF. Written as DNA, the CDR3 is TGTGCCAGCAGTTACAAAGATGCAGGGTTGGACGAGCAGTACTTC.

The chain joins TRBV6-6 to TRBJ1-5; the match to TRBD1 covers 7 bases. This CDR3 region has 14 residues. The germline V gene has CDR1 MNHNY and CDR2 SVGAGI (reference sequence). Unmatched junction bases numbered 8, after V lost 6 bases and J lost 6 bases. The CDR3 nucleotides read TGTGCCAGCAGCAACGGGACAGTAGGTCAGCCCCAGCATTTT. As protein: CASSNGTVGQPQHF.

This clone has a handful of counts. CDR3 region: CASGSTGGDTQYF. CDR3 DNA: TGTGCTAGTGGTTCCACGGGGGGAGATACGCAGTATTTT. The chain joins TRBV12-5 to TRBJ2-3, with TRBD2 identical over 7 bases. The V segment lost 4 bases and the J segment 5 bases; nucleotides outside the gene matches: 3. Germline lookup yields CDR1 LGHNT and CDR2 FRNRAP. This CDR3 has 13 amino acids.

For this clone: This same CDR3 is encoded by further DNA sequences in the sample. The gene calls are TRBV5-6 and TRBJ1-6; 8 bases agree with TRBD1. CDR1 is SGHDT and CDR2 is YYEEEE in the germline V gene. The ends lost 6 bases at V and 10 bases at J; junction bases unmatched: 12. This CDR3 has 15 amino acids. The CDR3 nucleotides read TGTGCCAGCACTAACAGGGGGGGTGAGGGATCACCCCTCCACTTT. Encoded protein: CASTNRGGEGSPLHF. The full variable domain, with the rest looked up from reference TRBV5-6 and TRBJ1-6, is DAGVTQSPTHLIKTRGQQVTLRCSPKSGHDTVSWYQQALGQGPQFIFQYYEEEERQRGNFPDRFSGHQFPNYSSELNVNALLLGDSALYLCASTNRGGEGSPLHFGNGTRLTVT.

V usage is TRBV10-1 and J usage is TRBJ2-4, with a possible D match to TRBD1 (8 bases). Trimming removed 9 bases from V and 5 bases from J, with 20 bases in between. Germline CDR1 WNHNN, CDR2 SYGVQD (reference sequence). The CDR3 runs to 15 residues. DNA for the CDR3: TGCGCCAGGGGGGGGCAGGGGGCTGTCCAAAACATTCAGTACTTC. It codes for CARGGQGAVQNIQYF.